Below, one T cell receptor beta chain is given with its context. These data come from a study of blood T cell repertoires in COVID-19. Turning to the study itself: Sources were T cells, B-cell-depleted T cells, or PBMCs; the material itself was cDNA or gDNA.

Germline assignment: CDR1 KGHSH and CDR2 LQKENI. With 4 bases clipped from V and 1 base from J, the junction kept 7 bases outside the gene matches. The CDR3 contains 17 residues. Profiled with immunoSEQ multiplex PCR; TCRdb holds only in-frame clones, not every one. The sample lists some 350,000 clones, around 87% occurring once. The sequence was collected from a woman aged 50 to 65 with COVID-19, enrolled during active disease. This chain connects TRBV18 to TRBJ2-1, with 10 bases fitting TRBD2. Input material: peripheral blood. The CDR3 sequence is CASSRITSGKSYNEQFF. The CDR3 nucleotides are TGTGCCAGCTCACGCATCACTAGCGGGAAGTCCTACAATGAGCAGTTCTTC.